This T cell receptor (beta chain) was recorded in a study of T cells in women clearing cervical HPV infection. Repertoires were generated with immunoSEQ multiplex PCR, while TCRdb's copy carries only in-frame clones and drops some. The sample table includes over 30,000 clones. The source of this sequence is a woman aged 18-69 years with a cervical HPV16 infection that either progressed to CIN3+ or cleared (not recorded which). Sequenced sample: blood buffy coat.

CDR3: CASGGTATEPQHF. Incomplete CDR3 DNA: TGTGCCTCCGGAGGGACAGCCACAGAGCCC. The chain carries TRBV10-3 and TRBJ1-5; TRBD1 agrees at 7 bases. The read comes to an end 3 residues before the CDR3 does, leaving the germline J gene to fill in the end. The CDR3 extends over 13 amino acids. The J segment lost 8 bases and the V segment lost 11 bases, leaving 12 bases of the junction unmatched. Germline V gene sequence: CDR1 ENHRY, CDR2 SYGVKD.